The rows below give T cell receptor beta chains drawn from one sample of a study of blood T cell repertoires in COVID-19. Sequenced by immunoSEQ multiplex PCR; TCRdb stores in-frame clones only, minus some. The profile shows about 250,000 clones, 87% of them singletons. Source material: PBMCs or T cells enriched from blood (not recorded which). The source is a woman aged 30 to 39 with acute COVID-19. Both conserved end residues are part of each CDR3. Fields, in order: J gene, clone size, V gene, D gene, CDR3 DNA, CDR3 protein. A D gene is named only where the DNA matches it firmly. Clone size is given for some rows only: seen once, a few or many times, or a class if the clone is expanded.

j_gene: TRBJ1-1
abundance: -
v_gene: TRBV11-2
d_gene: -
CDR3nt: TGTGCCAGCAGCTTTCAGTCGACTGAAGCTTTCTTT
CDR3aa: CASSFQSTEAFF

j_gene: TRBJ2-5
abundance: -
v_gene: TRBV4-3
d_gene: TRBD2
CDR3nt: TGCGCCAGCAGCCAAGAGGGACTAGGTGGAGAGACCCAGTACTTC
CDR3aa: CASSQEGLGGETQYF

j_gene: TRBJ1-3
abundance: -
v_gene: TRBV19
d_gene: -
CDR3nt: TGTGCCAGTAGTAATTATGGCAGATCTGGAAACACCATATATTTT
CDR3aa: CASSNYGRSGNTIYF

j_gene: TRBJ1-2
abundance: -
v_gene: TRBV18
d_gene: -
CDR3nt: TGTGCCAGCTCACCACGAGCACAGAGTTACTATGGCTACACCTTC
CDR3aa: CASSPRAQSYYGYTF

j_gene: TRBJ1-6
abundance: -
v_gene: TRBV5-6
d_gene: TRBD1
CDR3nt: TGTGCCAGCAGCACGACAGGGGGGAATTCACCCCTCCACTTT
CDR3aa: CASSTTGGNSPLHF

j_gene: TRBJ1-2
abundance: -
v_gene: TRBV4-3
d_gene: TRBD1
CDR3nt: TGCGCCAGCAGCCCGACAGGGGCAGGAGAAAATCGCGGCTACACCTTC
CDR3aa: CASSPTGAGENRGYTF

j_gene: TRBJ2-2
abundance: once
v_gene: TRBV3-1/TRBV3-2
d_gene: -
CDR3nt: TGTGCCAGCAGCCAAGATCGGGTCGGGGAGCTGTTTTTT
CDR3aa: CASSQDRVGELFF

j_gene: TRBJ2-7
abundance: many
v_gene: TRBV4-2
d_gene: -
CDR3nt: TGTGCCAGCAGCCAAGATCCCACCTACGAGCAGTACTTC
CDR3aa: CASSQDPTYEQYF

j_gene: TRBJ2-2
abundance: -
v_gene: TRBV7-2
d_gene: -
CDR3nt: TGTGCCAGCAGCCCGCTGACTCTAGGAACCGGGGAGCTGTTTTTT
CDR3aa: CASSPLTLGTGELFF

j_gene: TRBJ2-3
abundance: -
v_gene: TRBV30
d_gene: -
CDR3nt: TGTGCCTGGAGTGTGCGTCTACAGAGCACAGATACGCAGTATTTT
CDR3aa: CAWSVRLQSTDTQYF

j_gene: TRBJ2-7
abundance: -
v_gene: TRBV10-2
d_gene: TRBD2
CDR3nt: TGCGCCAGCAGTGCCGGGGGGGCGGTCTACGAGCAGTACTTC
CDR3aa: CASSAGGAVYEQYF

j_gene: TRBJ1-6
abundance: -
v_gene: TRBV4-1
d_gene: TRBD1
CDR3nt: TGCGCCAGCAGTCAGCGCACAGGGGACTCCTATAATTCACCCCTCCACTTT
CDR3aa: CASSQRTGDSYNSPLHF

j_gene: TRBJ2-7
abundance: -
v_gene: TRBV6-2/TRBV6-3
d_gene: TRBD1
CDR3nt: TGTGCCAGCAGTTACTCGTCAGCAGGGGGTTATCTCTACGAGCAGTACTTC
CDR3aa: CASSYSSAGGYLYEQYF

j_gene: TRBJ2-7
abundance: -
v_gene: TRBV18
d_gene: TRBD2
CDR3nt: TGTGCCAGCTCACCGGGGAGGACTAGCGGGGGCTACGAGCAGTACTTC
CDR3aa: CASSPGRTSGGYEQYF

j_gene: TRBJ1-2
abundance: -
v_gene: TRBV19
d_gene: TRBD1
CDR3nt: TGTGCCAGTAGTATAATGGTCGACAGGGGCGCATACTATGGCTACACCTTC
CDR3aa: CASSIMVDRGAYYGYTF

j_gene: TRBJ1-1
abundance: -
v_gene: TRBV11-2
d_gene: -
CDR3nt: TGTGCCAGCAGCTTAGTAGGCCAGGGCTCTCCGACGAACACTGAAGCTTTCTTT
CDR3aa: CASSLVGQGSPTNTEAFF

j_gene: TRBJ1-4
abundance: -
v_gene: TRBV4-1
d_gene: -
CDR3nt: TGCGCCAGCAGCCAAGATGGGGGCACTAATGAAAAACTGTTTTTT
CDR3aa: CASSQDGGTNEKLFF